These T cell receptor beta chains were read from a single sample in a study of T cells in Graves' hyperthyroidism and ophthalmopathy. In TCRdb, the multiplex PCR reads were re-called with MiXCR into one record per CDR3 protein. The sample has 700,000 or so distinct CDR3 sequences, about a sixth seen once; the top ten hold approximately 8%. The sequencing input was blood. These receptors were collected from a man younger than 30 with Graves' hyperthyroidism. Each CDR3 is given with its conserved first and last residue. A D gene is named only where the DNA matches it firmly. The size field is filled for only some rows; it gives once, few, many or a size class.

d_call: NA
v_call: TRBV7-8
j_call: TRBJ1-1
clone_size: many
cdr3_nt: TGTGCCAGCGGGAGCTATGAGGGCTTCGCTGAAGCTTTCTTT
cdr3_aa: CASGSYEGFAEAFF

d_call: TRBD2
v_call: TRBV29-1
j_call: TRBJ2-7
clone_size: few
cdr3_nt: TGCAGCGTTTCACCGGGACTAGCACTCGAGCAGTACTTC
cdr3_aa: CSVSPGLALEQYF

d_call: TRBD2
v_call: TRBV29-1
j_call: TRBJ2-5
clone_size: NA
cdr3_nt: TGCAGCGTTGTGGGACTAGCGGGAGATGAGACCCAGTACTTC
cdr3_aa: CSVVGLAGDETQYF

d_call: NA
v_call: TRBV19
j_call: TRBJ1-5
clone_size: few
cdr3_nt: TGTGCCAGTAATCGGGCAGGATTATTCAATCAGCCCCAGCATTTT
cdr3_aa: CASNRAGLFNQPQHF

d_call: TRBD2
v_call: TRBV6-2/TRBV6-3
j_call: TRBJ2-7
clone_size: few
cdr3_nt: TGTGCCAGCAGTTACCCGGGACTAGCATACGAGCAGTACTTC
cdr3_aa: CASSYPGLAYEQYF

d_call: TRBD1
v_call: TRBV5-6
j_call: TRBJ2-4
clone_size: few
cdr3_nt: TGTGCCAGCAGTGCACAGGGGGCTAACATTCAGTACTTC
cdr3_aa: CASSAQGANIQYF

d_call: NA
v_call: TRBV28
j_call: TRBJ2-1
clone_size: few
cdr3_nt: TGTGCCAGCAGTTTATTGGTGCAGGGGGGAAATGAGCAGTTCTTC
cdr3_aa: CASSLLVQGGNEQFF

d_call: TRBD2
v_call: TRBV18
j_call: TRBJ2-1
clone_size: many
cdr3_nt: TGTGCCAGCTCACCACGAGCGGGAGGGCCGAGCTCCTACAATGAGCAGTTCTTC
cdr3_aa: CASSPRAGGPSSYNEQFF

d_call: TRBD1
v_call: TRBV6-1
j_call: TRBJ1-2
clone_size: NA
cdr3_nt: TGTGCCAGTGCCGGACAGGGATCGGGTAACTATGGCTACACCTTC
cdr3_aa: CASAGQGSGNYGYTF

d_call: NA
v_call: TRBV7-2
j_call: TRBJ1-4
clone_size: NA
cdr3_nt: TGTGCCAGCAGCTTAGACCGGGGGGAGGTTGAAAAACTGTTTTTT
cdr3_aa: CASSLDRGEVEKLFF

d_call: NA
v_call: TRBV10-3
j_call: TRBJ2-1
clone_size: NA
cdr3_nt: TGTGCCATCAGTGATGGAGATGAGCAGCTCTTC
cdr3_aa: CAISDGDEQLF

d_call: TRBD1
v_call: TRBV20-1
j_call: TRBJ2-5
clone_size: NA
cdr3_nt: TGCAGTGCTATAGGACAGGGAAGAGGCCAGTACTTC
cdr3_aa: CSAIGQGRGQYF

d_call: NA
v_call: TRBV20-1
j_call: TRBJ2-7
clone_size: many
cdr3_nt: TGCAGTGCTAGTGTGGACAGCTCCTACGAGCAGTACTTC
cdr3_aa: CSASVDSSYEQYF